Here is one T cell receptor (beta chain) with its context. The source of the sample is a study of cytomegalovirus exposure and HLA in healthy donors. The PCR contained 60 Vbeta and 13 Jbeta primers. Assay: immunoSEQ multiplex PCR; the TCRdb copy retains only in-frame clones and omits some. This sample has more than 130,000 clones; more than 75% occur once, and the top ten carry around 4.9%. The receptor was isolated from a male donor in good health and CMV-seronegative. Sequenced: PBMCs.

CDR3 nucleotides: TGTGCCAGCAGTTTAATAGGGACAGTTCCCTACGAGCAGTACTTC. This sequence encodes CASSLIGTVPYEQYF. V and J are TRBV27 and TRBJ2-7, with 7 bases aligning to TRBD1. The CDR3 is made up of 15 amino acids. After removal of 2 bases from V and 2 bases from J, the junction contained 6 bases not matched to a gene. CDR1 is MNHEY and CDR2 is SMNVEV in the germline V gene (reference sequence).